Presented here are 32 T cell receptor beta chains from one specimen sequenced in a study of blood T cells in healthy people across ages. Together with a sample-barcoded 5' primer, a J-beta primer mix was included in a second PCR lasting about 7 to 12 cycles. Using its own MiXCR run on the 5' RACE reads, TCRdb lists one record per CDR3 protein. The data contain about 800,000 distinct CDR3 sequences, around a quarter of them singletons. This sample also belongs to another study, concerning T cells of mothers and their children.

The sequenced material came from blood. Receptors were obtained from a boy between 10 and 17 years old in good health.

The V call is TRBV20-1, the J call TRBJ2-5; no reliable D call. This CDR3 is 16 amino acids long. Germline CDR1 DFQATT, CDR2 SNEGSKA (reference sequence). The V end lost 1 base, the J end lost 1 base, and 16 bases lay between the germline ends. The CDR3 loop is CSARVVPTIIQETQYF. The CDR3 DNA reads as TGCAGTGCTAGAGTTGTGCCTACCATTATCCAAGAGACCCAGTACTTC.

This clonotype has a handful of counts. CDR3 region: CSGTSDTDTQYF. CDR3 DNA sequence: TGCAGCGGGACAAGTGACACAGATACGCAGTATTTT. V gene TRBV29-1 combines with J gene TRBJ2-3, with D possibly TRBD1 on 5 matching bases. The germline V gene encodes CDR1 SQVTM and CDR2 ANQGSEA. The CDR3 has 12 residues. The V end lost 7 bases, the J end lost 2 bases, and 10 bases lay between the germline ends.

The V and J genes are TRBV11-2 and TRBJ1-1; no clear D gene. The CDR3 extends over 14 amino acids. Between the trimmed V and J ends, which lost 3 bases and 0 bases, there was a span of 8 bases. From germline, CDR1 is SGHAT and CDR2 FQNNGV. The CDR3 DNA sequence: TGTGCCAGCAGCTTCCCAGACCTGAACACTGAAGCTTTCTTT. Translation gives CASSFPDLNTEAFF.

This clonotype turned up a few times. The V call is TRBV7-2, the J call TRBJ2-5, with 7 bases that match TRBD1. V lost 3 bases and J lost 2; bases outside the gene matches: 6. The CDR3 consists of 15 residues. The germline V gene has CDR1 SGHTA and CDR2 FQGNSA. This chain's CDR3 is CASSLGGDRQETQYF. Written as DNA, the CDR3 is TGTGCCAGCAGCTTGGGTGGGGACAGACAAGAGACCCAGTACTTC.

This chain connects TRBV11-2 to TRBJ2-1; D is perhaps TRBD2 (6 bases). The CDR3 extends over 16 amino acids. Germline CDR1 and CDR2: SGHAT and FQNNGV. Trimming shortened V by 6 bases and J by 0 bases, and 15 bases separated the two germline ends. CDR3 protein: CASSFPGASSYNEQFF. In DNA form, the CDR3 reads TGTGCCAGCAGTTTTCCGGGAGCTAGCTCCTACAATGAGCAGTTCTTC. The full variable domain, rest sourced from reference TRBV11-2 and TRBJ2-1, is EAGVAQSPRYKIIEKRQSVAFWCNPISGHATLYWYQQILGQGPKLLIQFQNNGVVDDSQLPKDRFSAERLKGVDSTLKIQPAKLEDSAVYLCASSFPGASSYNEQFFGPGTRLTVL.

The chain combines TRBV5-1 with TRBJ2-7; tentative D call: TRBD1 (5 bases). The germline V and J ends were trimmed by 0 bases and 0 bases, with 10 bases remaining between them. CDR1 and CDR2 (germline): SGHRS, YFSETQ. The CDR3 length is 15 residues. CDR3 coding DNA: TGCGCCAGCAGCTTGGGACAGACCAGCTCCTACGAGCAGTACTTC. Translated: CASSLGQTSSYEQYF. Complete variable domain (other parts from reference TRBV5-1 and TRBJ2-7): KAGVTQTPRYLIKTRGQQVTLSCSPISGHRSVSWYQQTPGQGLQFLFEYFSETQRNKGNFPGRFSGRQFSNSRSEMNVSTLELGDSALYLCASSLGQTSSYEQYFGPGTRLTVT.

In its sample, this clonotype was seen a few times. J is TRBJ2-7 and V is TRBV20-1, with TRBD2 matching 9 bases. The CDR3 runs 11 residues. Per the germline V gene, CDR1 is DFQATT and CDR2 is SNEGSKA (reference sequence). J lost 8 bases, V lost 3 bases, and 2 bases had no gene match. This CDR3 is CSASSGGQQYF. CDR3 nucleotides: TGCAGTGCTAGCAGCGGGGGGCAGCAGTACTTC.

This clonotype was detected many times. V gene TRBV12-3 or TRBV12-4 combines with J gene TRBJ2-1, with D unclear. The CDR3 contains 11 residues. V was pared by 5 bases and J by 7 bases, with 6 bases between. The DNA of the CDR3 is TGTGCCAGCAGTCAGGAGAATGAGCAGTTCTTC. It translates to CASSQENEQFF.

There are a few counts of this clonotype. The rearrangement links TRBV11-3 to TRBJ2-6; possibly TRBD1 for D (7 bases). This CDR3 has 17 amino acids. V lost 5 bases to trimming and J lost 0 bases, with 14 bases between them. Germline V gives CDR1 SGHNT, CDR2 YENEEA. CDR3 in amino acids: CASSPRDRDSGANVLTF. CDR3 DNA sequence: TGTGCCAGCAGCCCGCGGGACAGAGACTCTGGGGCCAACGTCCTGACTTTC.

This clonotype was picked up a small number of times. The CDR3 region is CASSDDRGDNEQYF. CDR3 coding DNA: TGTGCCAGCAGCGATGACAGGGGAGATAACGAGCAGTACTTC. The chain combines TRBV28 with TRBJ2-7; 8 nucleotides agree with TRBD1. V dropped 6 bases and J dropped 5; count of bases not matched to a gene: 9. Germline CDR1 is MDHEN and CDR2 is SYDVKM. The CDR3 has 14 amino acids.

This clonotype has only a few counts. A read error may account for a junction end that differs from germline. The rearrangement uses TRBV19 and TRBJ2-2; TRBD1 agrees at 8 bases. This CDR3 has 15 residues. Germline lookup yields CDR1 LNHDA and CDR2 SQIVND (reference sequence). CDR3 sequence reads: CAGSLGQASTGELFF. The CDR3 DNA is TGTGCCGGTAGTTTGGGACAGGCCTCAACCGGGGAGCTGTTTTTT.

CDR3 DNA: TGCAGTACGACAGCCACCACTGAAGCTTTCTTT. Residues: CSTTATTEAFF. The chain couples TRBV20-1 to TRBJ1-1; D is possibly TRBD1 (5 bases). V was cut by 8 bases and J by 4 bases, with 11 bases left in between. From germline, CDR1 is DFQATT and CDR2 SNEGSKA (reference sequence). The CDR3 loop spans 11 amino acids.

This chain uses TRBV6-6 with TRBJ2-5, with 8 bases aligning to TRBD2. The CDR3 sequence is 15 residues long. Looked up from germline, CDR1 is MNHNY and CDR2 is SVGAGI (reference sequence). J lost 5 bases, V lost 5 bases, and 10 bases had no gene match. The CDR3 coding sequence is TGTGCCAGCAGTCCTAGTAGCGGGGTATTGGAGACCCAGTACTTC. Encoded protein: CASSPSSGVLETQYF.

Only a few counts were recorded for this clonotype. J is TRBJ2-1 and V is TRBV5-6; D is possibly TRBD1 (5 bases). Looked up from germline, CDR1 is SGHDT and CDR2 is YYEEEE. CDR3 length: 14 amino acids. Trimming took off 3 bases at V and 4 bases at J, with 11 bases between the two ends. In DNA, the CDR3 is TGTGCCAGCAGCTCGTCGGACACTTACAATGAGCAGTTCTTC. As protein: CASSSSDTYNEQFF.

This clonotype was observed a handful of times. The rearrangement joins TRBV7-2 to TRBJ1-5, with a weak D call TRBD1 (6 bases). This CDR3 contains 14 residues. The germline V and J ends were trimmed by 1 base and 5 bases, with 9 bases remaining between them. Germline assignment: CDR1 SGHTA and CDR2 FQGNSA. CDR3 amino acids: CASSLGQGHQPQHF. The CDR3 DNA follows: TGTGCCAGCAGCTTAGGCCAGGGGCATCAGCCCCAGCATTTT.

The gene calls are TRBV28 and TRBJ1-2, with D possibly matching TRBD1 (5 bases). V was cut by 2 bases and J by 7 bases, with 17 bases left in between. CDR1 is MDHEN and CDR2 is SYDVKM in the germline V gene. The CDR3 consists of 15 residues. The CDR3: CASSLPPGQGGGYTF. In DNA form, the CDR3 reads TGTGCCAGCAGTTTACCCCCCGGGCAGGGTGGTGGCTACACCTTC.

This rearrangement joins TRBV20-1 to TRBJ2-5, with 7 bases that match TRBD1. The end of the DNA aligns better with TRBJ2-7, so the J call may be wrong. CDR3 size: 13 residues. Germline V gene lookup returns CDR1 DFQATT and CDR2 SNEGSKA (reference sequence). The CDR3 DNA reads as TGCAGTGCATGGGACAGAGAAGCCTACGAGCAGTACTTC. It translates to CSAWDREAYEQYF.

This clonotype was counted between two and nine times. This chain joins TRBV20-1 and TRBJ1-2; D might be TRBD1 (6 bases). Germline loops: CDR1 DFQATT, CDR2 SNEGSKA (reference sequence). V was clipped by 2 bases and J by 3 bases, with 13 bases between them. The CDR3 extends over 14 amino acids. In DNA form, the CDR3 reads TGCAGTGCTAGAATCGGGGGGCGAGACTATGGCTACACCTTC. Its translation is CSARIGGRDYGYTF.

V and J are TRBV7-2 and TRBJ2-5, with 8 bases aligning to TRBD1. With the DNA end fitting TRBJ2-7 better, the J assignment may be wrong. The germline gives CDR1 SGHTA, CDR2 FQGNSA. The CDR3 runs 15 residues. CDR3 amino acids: CASSVGRQGSYEQYF. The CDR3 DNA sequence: TGTGCCAGCAGCGTTGGTCGACAGGGGTCCTACGAGCAGTACTTC.

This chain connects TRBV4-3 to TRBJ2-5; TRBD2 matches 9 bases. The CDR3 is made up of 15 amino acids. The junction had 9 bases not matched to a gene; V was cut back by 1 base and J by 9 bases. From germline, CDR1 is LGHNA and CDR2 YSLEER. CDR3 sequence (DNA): TGCGCCAGCAGCCAAGTGGCGGGGGGGCCGGTGGCCCAGTACTTC. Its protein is CASSQVAGGPVAQYF.

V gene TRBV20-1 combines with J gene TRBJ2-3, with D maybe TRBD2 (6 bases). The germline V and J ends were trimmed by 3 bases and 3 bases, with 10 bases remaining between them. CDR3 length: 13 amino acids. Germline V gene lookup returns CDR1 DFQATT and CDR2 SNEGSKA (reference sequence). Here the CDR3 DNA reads TGCAGTGCTAGGGGGGGAGAGACAGATACGCAGTATTTT. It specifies CSARGGETDTQYF.

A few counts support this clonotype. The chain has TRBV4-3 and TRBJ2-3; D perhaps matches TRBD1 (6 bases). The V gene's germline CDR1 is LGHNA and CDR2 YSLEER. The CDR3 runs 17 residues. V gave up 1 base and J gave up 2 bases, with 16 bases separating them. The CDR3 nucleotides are TGCGCCAGCAGCCAAGGGCCAACGGACAGTTTCACAGATACGCAGTATTTT. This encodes CASSQGPTDSFTDTQYF.

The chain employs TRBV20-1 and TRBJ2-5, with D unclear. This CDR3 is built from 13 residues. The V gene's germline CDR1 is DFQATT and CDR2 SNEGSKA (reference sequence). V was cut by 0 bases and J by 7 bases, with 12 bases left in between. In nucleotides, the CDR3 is TGCAGTGCTAGAGATCGTCCCGACGGGACCCAGTACTTC. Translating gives CSARDRPDGTQYF.

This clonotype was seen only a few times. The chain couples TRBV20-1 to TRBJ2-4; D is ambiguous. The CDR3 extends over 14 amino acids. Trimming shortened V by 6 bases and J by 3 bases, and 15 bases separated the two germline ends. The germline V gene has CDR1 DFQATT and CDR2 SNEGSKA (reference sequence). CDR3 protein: CSAPPLTDKNIQYF. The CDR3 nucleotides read TGCAGTGCCCCACCATTGACCGACAAAAACATTCAGTACTTC.

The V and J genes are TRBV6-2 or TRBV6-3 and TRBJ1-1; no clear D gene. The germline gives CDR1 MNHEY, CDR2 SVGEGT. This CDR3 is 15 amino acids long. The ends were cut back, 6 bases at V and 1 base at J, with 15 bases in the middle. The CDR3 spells CASSRRAKANTEAFF. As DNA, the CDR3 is TGTGCCAGCAGCCGAAGGGCCAAAGCGAACACTGAAGCTTTCTTT.

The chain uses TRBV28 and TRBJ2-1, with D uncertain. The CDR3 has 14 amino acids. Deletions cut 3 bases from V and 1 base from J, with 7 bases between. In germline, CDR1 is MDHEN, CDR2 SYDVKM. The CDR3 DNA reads TGTGCCAGCAGTTTTGGGCAATCCTACAATGAGCAGTTCTTC. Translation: CASSFGQSYNEQFF.

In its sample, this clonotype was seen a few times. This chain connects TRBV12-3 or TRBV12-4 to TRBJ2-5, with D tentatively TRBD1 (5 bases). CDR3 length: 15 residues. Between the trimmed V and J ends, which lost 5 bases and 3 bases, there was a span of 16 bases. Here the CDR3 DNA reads TGTGCCAGCAGTAACCATCAGGGTCTTGAAGAGACCCAGTACTTC. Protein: CASSNHQGLEETQYF.

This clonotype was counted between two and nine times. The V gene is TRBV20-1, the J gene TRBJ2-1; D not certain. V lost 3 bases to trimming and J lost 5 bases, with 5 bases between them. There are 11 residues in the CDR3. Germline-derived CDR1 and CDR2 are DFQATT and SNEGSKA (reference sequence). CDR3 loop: CSASAHNEQFF. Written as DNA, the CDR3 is TGCAGTGCTAGTGCTCACAATGAGCAGTTCTTC.

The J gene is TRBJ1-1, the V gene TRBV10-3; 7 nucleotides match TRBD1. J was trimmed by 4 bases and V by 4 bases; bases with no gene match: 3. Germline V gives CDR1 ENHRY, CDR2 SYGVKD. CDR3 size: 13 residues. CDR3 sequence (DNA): TGTGCCATCAGTGGAACAGGGGTCACTGAAGCTTTCTTT. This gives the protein CAISGTGVTEAFF.

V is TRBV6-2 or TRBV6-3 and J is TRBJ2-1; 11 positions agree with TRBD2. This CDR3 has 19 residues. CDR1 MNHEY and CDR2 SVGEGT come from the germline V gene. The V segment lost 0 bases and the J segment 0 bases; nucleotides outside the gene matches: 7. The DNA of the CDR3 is TGTGCCAGCAGTTACTCGGGGACTAGCGGAGGGGACTCCTACAATGAGCAGTTCTTC. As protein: CASSYSGTSGGDSYNEQFF.

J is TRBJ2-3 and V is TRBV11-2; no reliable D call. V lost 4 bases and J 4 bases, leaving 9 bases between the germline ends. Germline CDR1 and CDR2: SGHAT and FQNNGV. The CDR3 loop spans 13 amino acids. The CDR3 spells CASSSLVADTQYF. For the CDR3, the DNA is TGTGCCAGCAGCTCGTTGGTAGCAGATACGCAGTATTTT.

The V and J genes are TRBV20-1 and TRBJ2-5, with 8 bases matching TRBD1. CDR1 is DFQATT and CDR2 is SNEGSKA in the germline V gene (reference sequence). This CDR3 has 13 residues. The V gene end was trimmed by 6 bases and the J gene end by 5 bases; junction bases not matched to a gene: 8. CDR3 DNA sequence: TGCAGTGCCGGCCCAGGGGGCAGGGAGACCCAGTACTTC. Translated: CSAGPGGRETQYF.